This T cell receptor beta chain was identified during a study of T cells in Graves' hyperthyroidism and ophthalmopathy. Germline lookup yields CDR1 DFQATT and CDR2 SNEGSKA (reference sequence). Trimming left V 6 bases short and J 6 bases short, with 9 bases between. The CDR3 consists of 11 residues. The CDR3 regions of TCR beta were amplified from RNA transcripts. A first-round RT-PCR of the TCR CDR3 used the HTBI primer set. In TCRdb, the multiplex PCR reads were re-called with MiXCR into one record per CDR3 protein. This table holds 300,000 to 400,000 distinct CDR3 sequences, 18% found once. This clonotype was seen a few times.

This chain joins TRBV20-1 and TRBJ2-1, with D perhaps matching TRBD2 (5 bases). This clonotype was sampled from a woman aged 45-65 years with Graves' hyperthyroidism. The sample taken for sequencing was blood. The CDR3 loop reads CSAITSNEQFF. The CDR3, as DNA: TGCAGTGCGATAACTAGCAATGAGCAGTTCTTC.